The clone carrying this TCR beta chain was counted a few times. Time point given: longitudinal time-point 1 (baseline). The sample is drawn from a study of neurological immune-mediated disorders. The method for making cDNA was 5'RACE, and it used 10-nucleotide random UMIs. TCRdb itself ran the 5' RACE reads through MiXCR, one entry per CDR3 protein. Here the sample spans about 50,000 distinct CDR3 sequences, 9% to 10% being singletons. The CDR3 sequence is 17 residues long. V was pared by 6 bases and J by 7 bases, with 18 bases of the junction left unmatched. The germline CDR1 and CDR2 sequences are MNHEY and SVGEGT.

The sequenced material came from PBMCs. This chain links TRBV6-2 or TRBV6-3 with TRBJ1-1, with TRBD1 identical over 9 bases. The receptor's source is a woman between 40 and 50 years old in good health. The CDR3 nucleotides read TGTGCCAGCAGCCCCGTCCCGGGACAGGGTTCACGTGGTGAAGCTTTCTTT. Translation gives CASSPVPGQGSRGEAFF.